The clone carrying this T cell receptor beta chain was recorded once. This sample stems from a study of blood T cell repertoires in COVID-19. TCRdb keeps only in-frame clones here, not all; method: immunoSEQ multiplex PCR. The data show over 130,000 clones, with 80% to 90% seen just once and around 3.7% held by the top ten. The sequencing sample was made of PBMCs or T cells enriched from blood (not recorded which). The clonotype was recovered from a woman in her forties or fifties with acute COVID-19.

CDR3 bases: TGTGCCAGCAGGACTGGCGGGGAGGAAAATTCACCCCTCCACTTT. As protein: CASRTGGEENSPLHF. This chain joins TRBV2 and TRBJ1-6; unclear D gene. Trimming removed 6 bases from V and 7 bases from J, with 16 bases in between. In germline, CDR1 is SNHLY, CDR2 FYNNEI. The CDR3 extends over 15 amino acids.